These T cell receptor beta chains were read from a single sample in a study of cytomegalovirus exposure and HLA in healthy donors. Profiled with immunoSEQ multiplex PCR; TCRdb holds only in-frame clones, not every one. The sample lists 150,000 or so clones, about 80% occurring once. Material: PBMCs. The source is a female donor in good health and CMV-seronegative. CDR3s include the opening cysteine and the closing phenylalanine or tryptophan. Fields, in order: clone size, V gene, J gene, D gene, CDR3 DNA, CDR3 protein. The D gene is left open where the match is weak. Some rows mark clone size as missing; the rest say once, few, many or name a class of expanded clone.

clone size: .; V gene: TRBV10-1; J gene: TRBJ2-1; D gene: .; CDR3 DNA: TGCGCCAGCAGTGACAGGGGTCCCTCACGAAGCTCCTACAATGAGCAGTTCTTC; CDR3 protein: CASSDRGPSRSSYNEQFF
clone size: .; V gene: TRBV18; J gene: TRBJ2-5; D gene: TRBD2; CDR3 DNA: TGTGCCAGCTCACCGGCTAGCGGGAGTAAGACCCAGTACTTC; CDR3 protein: CASSPASGSKTQYF
clone size: .; V gene: TRBV27; J gene: TRBJ2-7; D gene: TRBD2; CDR3 DNA: TGTGCCAGCAGTTTATCGCAGCGGGGGGTGATCTACGAGCAGTACTTC; CDR3 protein: CASSLSQRGVIYEQYF
clone size: .; V gene: TRBV6-5; J gene: TRBJ2-1; D gene: .; CDR3 DNA: TGTGCCTCCAGGGGGACTGGATACAATGAGCAGTTCTTC; CDR3 protein: CASRGTGYNEQFF
clone size: .; V gene: TRBV5-1; J gene: TRBJ2-5; D gene: TRBD1; CDR3 DNA: TGCGCCAGCAGCTTAGCCCGTGGGACAGGGGGCAGGGAGACCCAGTACTTC; CDR3 protein: CASSLARGTGGRETQYF
clone size: .; V gene: TRBV20-1; J gene: TRBJ2-7; D gene: .; CDR3 DNA: TGCAGTGCTAGTAGGGGGTACGAGCAGTACTTC; CDR3 protein: CSASRGYEQYF
clone size: .; V gene: TRBV10-3; J gene: TRBJ1-1; D gene: .; CDR3 DNA: TGTGCCATCAGTGGTTTAGGGGGGGAGATTAACAATGAAGCTTTCTTT; CDR3 protein: CAISGLGGEINNEAFF
clone size: .; V gene: TRBV27; J gene: TRBJ2-7; D gene: TRBD2; CDR3 DNA: TGTGCCAGCAGTCTAGCGGGAGATTTCTACGAGCAGTACTTC; CDR3 protein: CASSLAGDFYEQYF
clone size: .; V gene: TRBV30; J gene: TRBJ1-6; D gene: .; CDR3 DNA: TGTGCCTGGTCGGGCTCCTATAATTCACCCCTCCACTTT; CDR3 protein: CAWSGSYNSPLHF
clone size: .; V gene: TRBV5-4; J gene: TRBJ2-3; D gene: .; CDR3 DNA: TGTGCCAGCAGCCCTGACAGCATAAGCACAGATACGCAGTATTTT; CDR3 protein: CASSPDSISTDTQYF
clone size: once; V gene: TRBV2; J gene: TRBJ1-2; D gene: TRBD1; CDR3 DNA: TGTGCCAGCAGTGATAGTTTGGACAGGCCATATGGCTACACCTTC; CDR3 protein: CASSDSLDRPYGYTF
clone size: .; V gene: TRBV27; J gene: TRBJ1-2; D gene: .; CDR3 DNA: TGTGCCAGCTCCAAAGGGGGGGACGATGGCTACACCTTC; CDR3 protein: CASSKGGDDGYTF
clone size: .; V gene: TRBV19; J gene: TRBJ2-7; D gene: .; CDR3 DNA: TGTGCCAGTAGTGACTCCGGGATACTCTACGAGCAGTACTTC; CDR3 protein: CASSDSGILYEQYF
clone size: .; V gene: TRBV7-6; J gene: TRBJ2-6; D gene: TRBD1; CDR3 DNA: TGTGCCAGCAGCTCGACAGGGCCCCGCAACTCTGGGGCCAACGTCCTGACTTTC; CDR3 protein: CASSSTGPRNSGANVLTF
clone size: .; V gene: TRBV6-5; J gene: TRBJ1-3; D gene: .; CDR3 DNA: TGTGCCAGCAGTTACCGAGGAGGCCCCATATATTTT; CDR3 protein: CASSYRGGPIYF
clone size: few; V gene: TRBV9; J gene: TRBJ1-3; D gene: TRBD1; CDR3 DNA: TGTGCCAGCAGCCTGAATCCCGGGACAGGGTCAGGAAACACCATATATTTT; CDR3 protein: CASSLNPGTGSGNTIYF
clone size: .; V gene: TRBV2; J gene: TRBJ1-5; D gene: .; CDR3 DNA: TGTGCCAGCAGTGAAAATTCAGGGGGCAATCAGCCCCAGCATTTT; CDR3 protein: CASSENSGGNQPQHF
clone size: .; V gene: TRBV6-5; J gene: TRBJ2-7; D gene: TRBD1; CDR3 DNA: TGTGCCAGCGTTACAGGGGGTGGCAACTACGAGCAGTACTTC; CDR3 protein: CASVTGGGNYEQYF
clone size: .; V gene: TRBV2; J gene: TRBJ2-7; D gene: TRBD1; CDR3 DNA: TGTGCCAGCAGCGGGGGACAGGGGCCCTACTACGAGCAGTACTTC; CDR3 protein: CASSGGQGPYYEQYF
clone size: .; V gene: TRBV11-2; J gene: TRBJ2-7; D gene: .; CDR3 DNA: TGTGCCAGCAGCTTCCCCCGGGGTGACGAGCAGTACTTC; CDR3 protein: CASSFPRGDEQYF
clone size: .; V gene: TRBV25-1; J gene: TRBJ2-7; D gene: .; CDR3 DNA: TGTGCCAGCAGTGAAAGAGGGCGCGACGGGCAGTACTTC; CDR3 protein: CASSERGRDGQYF
clone size: .; V gene: TRBV6-5; J gene: TRBJ1-3; D gene: .; CDR3 DNA: TGTGCCAGCAGGGAGTGGGGGGACTCAAACACCATATATTTT; CDR3 protein: CASREWGDSNTIYF
clone size: .; V gene: TRBV4-1; J gene: TRBJ2-7; D gene: .; CDR3 DNA: TGCGCCAGCAGCCAAGATGACAGCACAAAGCAGTACTTC; CDR3 protein: CASSQDDSTKQYF
clone size: .; V gene: TRBV5-1; J gene: TRBJ2-7; D gene: .; CDR3 DNA: TGCGCCAGCAGCTTGGGCGGGACGAGTAACTACGAGCAGTACTTC; CDR3 protein: CASSLGGTSNYEQYF
clone size: .; V gene: TRBV5-1; J gene: TRBJ2-2; D gene: TRBD1; CDR3 DNA: TGCGCCAGCAGGCCTACAGGGGGCTTCACCGGGGAGCTGTTTTTT; CDR3 protein: CASRPTGGFTGELFF
clone size: .; V gene: TRBV7-2; J gene: TRBJ2-7; D gene: .; CDR3 DNA: TGTGCCAGCAGCTTAGCGCGGGGCTCCTACGAGCAGTACTTC; CDR3 protein: CASSLARGSYEQYF
clone size: .; V gene: TRBV5-1; J gene: TRBJ1-2; D gene: TRBD1; CDR3 DNA: TGCGCCAGCAGCCCCAGGACAGGTGCCTATGGCTACACCTTC; CDR3 protein: CASSPRTGAYGYTF
clone size: few; V gene: TRBV6-4; J gene: TRBJ2-3; D gene: .; CDR3 DNA: TGTGCCAGCCTATGTCTAGATGAAGCAAATACGCAGTATTTT; CDR3 protein: CASLCLDEANTQYF
clone size: few; V gene: TRBV5-1; J gene: TRBJ2-5; D gene: .; CDR3 DNA: TGCGCCAGCAGCTTGGGACTAGTAGGAGTGGCGGAAGAGACCCAGTACTTC; CDR3 protein: CASSLGLVGVAEETQYF
clone size: .; V gene: TRBV6-6; J gene: TRBJ2-1; D gene: .; CDR3 DNA: TGTGCCAGCAGTTACTCCGACTCCGGCAATGAGCAGTTCTTC; CDR3 protein: CASSYSDSGNEQFF
clone size: .; V gene: TRBV7-2; J gene: TRBJ1-2; D gene: .; CDR3 DNA: TGTGCCAGCAGCTTAGGGTCTACCTCTGCGGGCTACACCTTC; CDR3 protein: CASSLGSTSAGYTF
clone size: .; V gene: TRBV19; J gene: TRBJ2-1; D gene: TRBD2; CDR3 DNA: TGTGCCAGTAGCGTAGCGGGAGGGCCCTACAATGAGCAGTTCTTC; CDR3 protein: CASSVAGGPYNEQFF
clone size: .; V gene: TRBV30; J gene: TRBJ2-5; D gene: TRBD2; CDR3 DNA: TGTGCCTGGTCTAGCGGGGGAGAAGAGACCCAGTACTTC; CDR3 protein: CAWSSGGEETQYF
clone size: .; V gene: TRBV19; J gene: TRBJ2-1; D gene: .; CDR3 DNA: TGTGCCAGCGGCCCAGGGGTATTGGTAAATGAGCAGTTCTTC; CDR3 protein: CASGPGVLVNEQFF
clone size: .; V gene: TRBV30; J gene: TRBJ1-2; D gene: .; CDR3 DNA: TGTGCCTACTCGCAGGGCTTCGGCTATGGCTACACCTTC; CDR3 protein: CAYSQGFGYGYTF
clone size: .; V gene: TRBV30; J gene: TRBJ2-5; D gene: TRBD2; CDR3 DNA: TGTGCCTGGAGTGACGGAGGGACTAGCGGGGACATCTCAGGGACCCAGTACTTC; CDR3 protein: CAWSDGGTSGDISGTQYF
clone size: .; V gene: TRBV5-6; J gene: TRBJ2-7; D gene: .; CDR3 DNA: TGTGCCAGCAGCTTTCCTACGCCGGGACTTGGAAGTAACGAGCAGTACTTC; CDR3 protein: CASSFPTPGLGSNEQYF
clone size: .; V gene: TRBV7-3; J gene: TRBJ1-1; D gene: .; CDR3 DNA: TGTGCCAGCAGCTTAACGCGCGATACTGAAGCTTTCTTT; CDR3 protein: CASSLTRDTEAFF
clone size: once; V gene: TRBV6-6; J gene: TRBJ2-7; D gene: .; CDR3 DNA: TGTGCCAGCAGTTACCATGGACAGAGCTACGAGCAGTACTTC; CDR3 protein: CASSYHGQSYEQYF
clone size: few; V gene: TRBV7-6; J gene: TRBJ1-2; D gene: .; CDR3 DNA: TGTGCCAGCAGCTTAGTTTCCGACGGAGGACATGGCTACACCTTC; CDR3 protein: CASSLVSDGGHGYTF
clone size: .; V gene: TRBV7-8; J gene: TRBJ1-1; D gene: .; CDR3 DNA: TGTGCCAGCAGCTTAGCCGACTACTCTGAAGCTTTCTTT; CDR3 protein: CASSLADYSEAFF